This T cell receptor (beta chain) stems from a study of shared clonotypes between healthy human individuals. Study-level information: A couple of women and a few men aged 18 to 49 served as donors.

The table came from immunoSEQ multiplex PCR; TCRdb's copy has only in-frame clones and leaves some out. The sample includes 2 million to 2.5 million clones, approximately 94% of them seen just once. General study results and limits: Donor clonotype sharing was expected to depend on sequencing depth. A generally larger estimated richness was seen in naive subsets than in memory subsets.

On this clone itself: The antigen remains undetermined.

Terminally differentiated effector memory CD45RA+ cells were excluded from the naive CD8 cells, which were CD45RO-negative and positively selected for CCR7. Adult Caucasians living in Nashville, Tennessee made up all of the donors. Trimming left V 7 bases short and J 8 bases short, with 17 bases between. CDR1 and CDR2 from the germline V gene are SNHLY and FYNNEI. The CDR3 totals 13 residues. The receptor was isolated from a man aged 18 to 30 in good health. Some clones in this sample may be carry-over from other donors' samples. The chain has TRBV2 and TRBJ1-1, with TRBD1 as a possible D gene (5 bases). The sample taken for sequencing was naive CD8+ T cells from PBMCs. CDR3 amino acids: CASMVRGKQEAFF. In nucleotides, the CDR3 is TGTGCCAGCATGGTACGGGGGAAGCAGGAAGCTTTCTTT.